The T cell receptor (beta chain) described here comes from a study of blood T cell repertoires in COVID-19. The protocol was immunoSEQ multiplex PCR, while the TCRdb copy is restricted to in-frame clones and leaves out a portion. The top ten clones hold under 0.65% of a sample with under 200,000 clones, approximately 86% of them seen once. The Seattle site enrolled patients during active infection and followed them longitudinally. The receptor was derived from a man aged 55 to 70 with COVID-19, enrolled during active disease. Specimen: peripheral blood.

The CDR3 sequence is CASSYALAGNNEQFF. The CDR3 coding sequence is TGTGCCAGCAGTTACGCATTGGCAGGGAACAATGAGCAGTTCTTC. The genes are TRBV6-6 and TRBJ2-1; perhaps TRBD1 as D (5 bases). From germline, CDR1 is MNHNY and CDR2 SVGAGI (reference sequence). The V end lost 2 bases, the J end lost 5 bases, and 13 bases lay between the germline ends. CDR3 length equals 15 residues.